This TCR beta chain was observed in a study of cytomegalovirus exposure and HLA in healthy donors (dated 2017 in TCRdb). About the study as a whole: An earlier analysis of about 530 of the donors reported approximately 260 Gb of sequence data and around 120 million unique TCR beta sequences obtained from about 170 million T cells. Of the roughly 390 genotyped donors, approximately 83% fell in the genetic ancestry cluster associated with self-reported Caucasian donors. Among 300 to 500 genotyped donors of the cohort, an average of around 220,000 unique TCR beta nucleotide sequences was sequenced per donor, of which about 18% were non-productive. The study combined high-throughput TCR immunosequencing, statistical association of individual TCRs with disease status, and machine learning to predict cytomegalovirus infection status. A later genetic analysis took genome-wide SNP genotypes for 398 of the 666 donors and used that subset as a discovery cohort. Besides the first cohort of under 700 subjects, a separate validation cohort made up of 120 different subjects was used. Using immunosequencing, the study profiled T cell repertoires from approximately 700 subjects and related those repertoires to cytomegalovirus serostatus. The number of typed donors differed by locus: roughly 629-630 for A, B, C, DRB1 and DQB1; 500 to 550 for DQA1; roughly 600 for DPA1; and roughly 490 for DPB1. Donor age, sex, ethnicity and CMV serostatus were collected together with the repertoire data. Every repertoire in the discovery cohort had been generated on one and the same sequencing platform. A later analysis re-analyzed previously published TCR beta repertoires from 550 to 700 donors and added high-resolution HLA genotyping to study TCR occurrence patterns. The later analysis used no new phenotypic data to find candidate immune exposures, relying instead on TCR beta sequences and their occurrence across donors. The study aimed to test whether cataloging public T cell receptors could reveal signatures of past pathogen exposure. Several DR-DQ haplotypes were handled as single units for association and clustering because linkage in the cohort was strong. An early release that covered about 640 HLA-typed donors contained around 300 gigabases of sequencing data and tens of millions of unique TCR sequences. An earlier analysis of around 580 of the donors used high-throughput TCR beta sequencing to judge whether each TCR beta V gene segment behaved as functional or pseudogenic. HLA typing included class I and class II loci at four-digit resolution. General conclusions and limits of the study: Most TCR sequences were seen in very few donors, while some public TCRs were found in many individuals. The authors suggested that the approach could potentially be generalized to other disease states and immunological phenotypes. In vitro tests confirmed that a few of the cytomegalovirus-associated TCR beta chains recognize cytomegalovirus antigens. Cytomegalovirus status was reported to be diagnosed by the classifier with high specificity and sensitivity in both the original and validation cohorts. In a later analysis, most CMV-associated TCR beta chains were found to appear HLA-restricted, with HLA associations seemingly driven largely by CMV exposure. In a later analysis, TCR association rates were found to vary across HLA loci, with the most associated TCRs seen for DRB1 alleles and the fewest for HLA-C alleles. When HLA alleles, especially DR and DQ, strongly co-occurred, TCR associations were difficult to assign to individual alleles. A cluster of highly shared sequence variants was judged likely to represent a technical artifact of the sequencing pipeline. Sequencing depth was assumed to be roughly uniform across donors in the presence/absence analyses, though that assumption may not hold. Some IMGT-functional V segments, including TRBV6-2 and TRBV6-3, could not be told apart with the 87-base-pair reads, so those segments were excluded. In a later analysis, HLA-associated TCR beta chains were found to be more clonally expanded and to have lower generation probabilities than equally common non-associated chains. In a later analysis, 15,000 to 20,000 TCR beta sequences were associated with specific HLA alleles at a false discovery rate of 0.05. A further reported finding was that TCR beta sequences accurately predicted the HLA-A and HLA-B alleles for most subjects in the first cohort. V-gene and J-gene trimming of TCR beta chains was associated with a missense DCLRE1C variant in a later genetic analysis, and the association was replicated in an independent cohort. The study gave a list of 150 to 200 TCR beta chains associated with cytomegalovirus. An earlier analysis of roughly 570 of the donors showed that most TCR beta V segments appeared in productive rearrangements either about 87% or about 30% of the time, which broadly matched IMGT annotations. CMV serostatus was the only immune exposure information available for the cohort. Around 16 rarely observed V segments, including chromosome 9 orphons, were excluded from the earlier analysis of 550 to 700 of the donors because counts were too low. Because HLA typing was unavailable for some donors at each locus, only the typed subset was used in association tests. A later analysis reported that several top co-occurrence clusters appeared linked to parvovirus B19, influenza, CMV and Epstein-Barr virus. Linkage disequilibrium might explain the correlated functional status among segregating V segments, but an unknown experimental factor could not be excluded. The cohort was sequenced for TCR beta chains only, and without alpha or paired-chain data the features that could be detected were limited. Compared with the roughly 720-donor mean, donors in an Asian-associated ancestry cluster had fewer N-insertions in productive TCRs, according to a later genetic analysis.

Notes on this clone: Its cognate antigen has yet to be identified. Base qualities are not provided; no much larger clone lies one nucleotide away.

The cohort consisted of 600 to 700 healthy bone marrow donors. Cohort members were all nominally healthy when sampled, although unrecorded immune exposures were likely present. The donor was CMV seropositive and was included in the group of 250 to 300 seropositive cohort members. A peripheral blood sample was provided by each donor, and peripheral blood mononuclear cells were used for TCR beta sequencing. The Qiagen DNeasy Blood Extraction Kit was used to extract genomic DNA from the blood cell samples. Reading from cysteine to phenylalanine, the CDR3 counts 15 amino acids. Left in the record is the CDR3 DNA by itself, 45 bases read in frame from the first base. From a lookup of the germline V gene, CDR1 and CDR2 are MNHEY and SVGAGI. V loses 6 bases at its end and J loses 1 base; junction bases beyond the gene matches: 8. The protocol used for the library was the immunoSEQ multiplex PCR assay. A mixture of 60 forward primers for TCR Vbeta segments and 13 reverse primers for TCR Jbeta segments was used in the multiplex PCR. The CDR3 region of rearranged TCR beta genes was amplified from genomic DNA with a multiplex PCR assay. The amplified TCR beta libraries were sequenced on the Illumina HiSeq System as 87-base-pair reads. The study's own analysis went as follows. A later analysis tallied 75 million to 95 million unique TCR beta chains across the 700 or so repertoires, and around 10 million of those chains were shared by two or more donors. Raw reads were error-corrected and collapsed into unique sequences with a nearest-neighbor algorithm that merged closely related sequences to remove PCR and sequencing errors. Alignment of CDR3 sequences to IMGT reference sequences was used to assign V, D and J gene segments. Each retained sequence needed at least a six-nucleotide match to both a V gene segment and a J gene segment. A rearrangement was called productive if the CDR3 had no stop codons and remained in frame with V and J, and every other rearrangement was called non-productive. Following IMGT convention, CDR3 was defined as the stretch from the second conserved V-encoded cysteine to the conserved J-encoded phenylalanine. In an earlier analysis of 500 to 650 of the donors, sequences lacking an unambiguous match to a single V gene segment were excluded. In an earlier analysis of approximately 590 of the donors, V segments were called functional above 56.7% productive rearrangements and were called segregating when the between-donor standard deviation exceeded 5%. A statistical classification framework was developed to diagnose cytomegalovirus status using the catalog of TCR beta chain sequences. A later analysis assigned V and J genes by comparing TCR nucleotide sequences with IMGT/GENE-DB human TR gene sequences. Using the TCRdist pipeline, a later analysis assigned CDR3 sequences along with most-parsimonious VDJ recombination scenarios. In a later analysis, each TCR beta chain was defined by its CDR3 amino acid sequence together with its V-gene family, and reads without a unique V-gene family were excluded. As a way to deal with suspected cross-contamination and a sequencing artifact, a later analysis dropped hundreds of nucleotide sequences that were highly shared and had low generation probability. In a later analysis, a clonal expansion index for each public chain was calculated from normalized within-repertoire ranks of inferred template counts. A later analysis computed generation probabilities with a VDJ recombination model fitted to out-of-frame rearrangements, and checked the results against IGoR. A later analysis scored TCR-TCR, TCR-HLA and TCR-CMV co-occurrence with hypergeometric tests, applying a repertoire-size bias correction to TCR pairs. A later analysis estimated false discovery rates by permuting HLA or CMV assignments 20 times. A later analysis grouped co-occurring TCRs with DBSCAN, adding TCRdist sequence similarity when clustering within HLA-allele-positive subsets. For co-occurrence clustering, repertoires with fewer than 30,000 or more than 120,000 public chains were excluded, along with roughly 5 repertoires with anomalous nucleotide sharing. This is the immuneACCESS table as TCRdb keeps it, with only in-frame sequences that have V and J called. A part of the clones is gone; compared with another copy, unresolved V genes explain less than half, and the rest is unexplained. V and J calls and clone size are given by that table; D and trimming were obtained from the DNA. For this sample the table gives over 150,000 clones, of which over 70% were detected only once. Of the sample, 6% to 7.5% is held by the ten largest clones.

The chain is made from TRBV6-5 and TRBJ1-2, with TRBD1 identical over 7 junction bases. The receptor was isolated from a man aged 30-40 years in good health and CMV-seropositive. Sequenced sample: PBMCs. CDR3 region: CASRPQGSGNYGYTF. The DNA sequence follows: TGTGCCAGCAGGCCACAGGGGAGTGGTAACTATGGCTACACCTTC.